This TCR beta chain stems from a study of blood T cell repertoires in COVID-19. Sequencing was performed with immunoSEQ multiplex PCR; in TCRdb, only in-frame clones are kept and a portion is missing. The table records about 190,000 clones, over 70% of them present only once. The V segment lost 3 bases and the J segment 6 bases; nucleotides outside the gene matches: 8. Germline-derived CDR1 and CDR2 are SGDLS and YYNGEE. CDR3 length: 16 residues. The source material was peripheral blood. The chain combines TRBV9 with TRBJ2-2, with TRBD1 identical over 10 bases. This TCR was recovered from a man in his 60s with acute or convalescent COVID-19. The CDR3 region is CASSGPGQGLSGELFF. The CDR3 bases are TGTGCCAGCAGCGGCCCGGGACAGGGGCTATCCGGGGAGCTGTTTTTT.